The rows below give T cell receptor beta chains drawn from one sample of a study of cytomegalovirus exposure and HLA in healthy donors. The data were produced by immunoSEQ multiplex PCR, yet TCRdb's version contains in-frame clones alone and is incomplete. The table lists some 160,000 clones, 84% of them singletons, with under 8% in the top ten. Material: PBMCs. The receptors originated from a man aged 50-59 years in good health and CMV-seropositive. CDR3s leave out the opening cysteine and the closing phenylalanine or tryptophan. D genes are given only for firm matches.

d_call	v_call	j_call	cdr3_length	cdr3_aa
.	TRBV29-1	TRBJ1-5	10	SVRTADQPQH
.	TRBV5-1	TRBJ1-1	13	ASSLGDTPNTEAF
TRBD2	TRBV2	TRBJ2-5	13	ASSEELAAQETQY
.	TRBV11-3	TRBJ2-6	15	ASSSSSLASGANVLT
.	TRBV6-5	TRBJ1-2	14	ASSYSEVGRDYGYT
TRBD1	TRBV5-4	TRBJ1-5	15	ASSSRTGPYSNQPQH
.	TRBV10-2	TRBJ1-2	11	ASSEGGLYGYT
.	TRBV5-1	TRBJ1-3	13	ASSLRESSGNTIY
TRBD2	TRBV11-1	TRBJ2-2	15	ASSLAGLAGGPGELF
TRBD2	TRBV2	.	12	ASSASGGGYEQY
.	TRBV11-3	TRBJ2-3	16	ASSLGWKGGFPTDTQY
TRBD2	TRBV5-1	TRBJ2-3	13	ASSLEPGGTDTQY
TRBD2	TRBV19	.	14	ASSIGSGGHSYEQY
TRBD2	TRBV7-8	TRBJ2-2	14	ASSLTASGSTGELF
TRBD2	TRBV5-6	.	13	ASRAGLAATYEQY
TRBD2	TRBV15	TRBJ2-1	17	ATSDGLAGVPHNYNEQF
.	TRBV5-8	TRBJ1-1	10	ASSPKSLKAF
.	TRBV7-3	TRBJ1-3	12	ASSLGTGGNTIY
TRBD1	TRBV19	TRBJ1-1	11	ASSTRQGTEAF
TRBD2	TRBV7-2	TRBJ2-2	14	ASSFSAGGHTGELF
.	TRBV9	TRBJ1-1	12	ASSPRGANTEAF
TRBD1	TRBV6-1	TRBJ1-2	11	ASSDGQGRGYT
TRBD1	TRBV27	TRBJ1-2	11	ASTPTGFYGYT
.	TRBV5-8	TRBJ2-5	13	ASSLSPSERETQY
.	TRBV6-1	TRBJ1-1	13	ASSEGRRGNTEAF
TRBD1	TRBV9	TRBJ2-7	14	ASSVGTGQSSYEQY
TRBD2	TRBV7-9	TRBJ2-3	14	SSSSGREGREDTQY
.	TRBV5-1	TRBJ2-2	13	ASSSTSSGTGELF
.	TRBV5-3	TRBJ2-1	13	ARTCKGSSYNEQF
.	TRBV6-5	TRBJ2-7	12	ASRQAGRRAEQY
.	TRBV2	TRBJ1-2	11	ASSGTGLRGYT